Presented here are 25 T cell receptor beta chains from one specimen sequenced in a study of blood T cell repertoires in COVID-19. TCRdb's table, derived via immunoSEQ multiplex PCR, lists solely in-frame clones and lacks some. The repertoire holds roughly 79,000 clones, 70% to 90% seen once, with approximately 4.4% in the top ten. What was sequenced was peripheral blood. These receptors all come from a man aged 45 to 65 with active COVID-19.

The chain links TRBV18 to TRBJ2-2, with 8 bases lining up with TRBD2. Germline V CDR1 and CDR2: KGHSH, LQKENI. Germline trimming cut 6 bases from V and 4 bases from J; bases unmatched to any gene: 1. The CDR3 is made up of 13 amino acids. CDR3 bases: TGTGCCAGCTCCGCGGGAGGCACCGGGGAGCTGTTTTTT. Amino acid sequence: CASSAGGTGELFF.

The genes are TRBV29-1 and TRBJ2-2, with D possibly matching TRBD1 (6 bases). V was clipped by 6 bases and J by 6 bases, with 20 bases between them. The CDR3 is 15 residues long. Germline values: CDR1 SQVTM, CDR2 ANQGSEA. For the CDR3, the DNA is TGCAGCGTAGCACAGGGTGGAGTAGGCGCCGGGGAGCTGTTTTTT. Protein: CSVAQGGVGAGELFF.

This chain connects TRBV7-2 to TRBJ2-7; 11 bases agree with TRBD2. The CDR3 spans 14 residues. Per the germline V gene, CDR1 is SGHTA and CDR2 is FQGNSA. V lost 5 bases to trimming and J lost 4 bases; unmatched junction nucleotides: 4. CDR3 DNA sequence: TGTGCCAGCAGCACTAGCGGGAGTTCTTACGAGCAGTACTTC. Translated, it gives CASSTSGSSYEQYF. Full variable domain (missing parts from reference TRBV7-2 and TRBJ2-7): GAGVSQSPSNKVTEKGKDVELRCDPISGHTALYWYRQSLGQGLEFLIYFQGNSAPDKSGLPSDRFSAERTGGSVSTLTIQRTQQEDSAVYLCASSTSGSSYEQYFGPGTRLTVT.

This sequence joins TRBV5-4 and TRBJ2-7; TRBD2 matches 9 bases. Per germline, CDR1 SGHNT and CDR2 YYREEE (reference sequence). V shed 5 bases and J 2 bases; nucleotides not matched to a gene: 5. The length of the CDR3 is 14 residues. The CDR3 bases are TGTGCCAGCAGTTTTAGCGGGGGTCCCTACGAGCAGTACTTC. This gives the protein CASSFSGGPYEQYF.

The J gene is TRBJ2-2, the V gene TRBV5-1; 9 bases line up with TRBD2. V was pared by 5 bases and J by 2 bases, with 7 bases of the junction left unmatched. Germline CDR1 is SGHRS and CDR2 is YFSETQ. The CDR3 has 16 amino acids. CDR3 bases: TGCGCCAGCAGTCCGAGGCGGGAGGGCAACACCGGGGAGCTGTTTTTT. As protein: CASSPRREGNTGELFF.

CDR3 coding DNA: TGTGCCAGCAGCAAATCCCGCGGGTTCATTCAGCTCTGTGGTGGTTCACCCCTCCACTTT. Translating it yields CASSKSRGFIQLCGGSPLHF. The V call is TRBV21-1, the J call TRBJ1-6. TRBV21-1 is a pseudogene segment. This CDR3 region has 20 residues.

The sample holds one count of this clone. The V gene is TRBV19, the J gene TRBJ1-5; D gene ambiguous. This CDR3 is 13 amino acids long. V was pared by 4 bases and J by 7 bases, with 11 bases between. Germline assignment: CDR1 LNHDA and CDR2 SQIVND (reference sequence). The CDR3 sequence is CASSTQTGQPQHF. As DNA, the CDR3 is TGTGCCAGTAGTACACAGACGGGACAGCCCCAGCATTTT. Full variable domain (outside the CDR3, taken from reference TRBV19 and TRBJ1-5): DGGITQSPKYLFRKEGQNVTLSCEQNLNHDAMYWYRQDPGQGLRLIYYSQIVNDFQKGDIAEGYSVSREKKESFPLTVTSAQKNPTAFYLCASSTQTGQPQHFGDGTRLSIL.

The sample holds one count of this clone. V gene TRBV5-4 combines with J gene TRBJ1-2, with TRBD1 matching 8 bases. The CDR3 runs 16 residues. Germline CDR1 is SGHNT and CDR2 is YYREEE (reference sequence). V shed 0 bases, J shed 8 bases, and the junction held 12 bases outside the gene matches. The CDR3 loop is CASSLEGTGESLGYTF. The DNA of the CDR3 is TGTGCCAGCAGCTTGGAAGGGACAGGTGAATCGTTGGGCTACACCTTC.

This clone was found once. The V and J genes are TRBV4-1 and TRBJ2-7; 7 positions agree with TRBD1. The J segment lost 5 bases and the V segment lost 4 bases, leaving 11 bases of the junction unmatched. CDR1 is MGHRA and CDR2 is YSYEKL in the germline V gene. CDR3 length: 15 residues. In DNA, the CDR3 is TGCGCCAGCAGCCTACAGCCGGGACAGATAAACGAGCAGTACTTC. It translates to CASSLQPGQINEQYF.

The chain links TRBV10-3 to TRBJ2-2; 7 positions agree with TRBD2. The CDR3 covers 15 residues. The germline gives CDR1 ENHRY, CDR2 SYGVKD. With 7 bases clipped from V and 0 bases from J, the junction kept 5 bases outside the gene matches. This CDR3 reads CAINREATNTGELFF. The DNA of the CDR3 is TGTGCCATCAACCGGGAGGCCACGAACACCGGGGAGCTGTTTTTT.

The chain couples TRBV6-5 to TRBJ2-3; the D gene is possibly TRBD1 (6 bases). Trimming took off 6 bases at V and 1 base at J, with 14 bases between the two ends. CDR1 is MNHEY, CDR2 SVGAGI, per germline. This CDR3 comprises 15 residues. CDR3 loop: CASSHGQWRTDTQYF. As DNA, the CDR3 is TGTGCCAGCAGCCACGGACAGTGGCGCACAGATACGCAGTATTTT.

The rearrangement uses TRBV6-6 and TRBJ2-1; D is perhaps TRBD2 (5 bases). This CDR3 contains 16 residues. The V and J ends lost 5 bases and 3 bases respectively, with 17 bases between them. Germline values: CDR1 MNHNY, CDR2 SVGAGI (reference sequence). CDR3: CASSAGAGVLYNEQFF. The CDR3 DNA sequence: TGTGCCAGCAGTGCGGGTGCTGGTGTCCTCTACAATGAGCAGTTCTTC.

The V gene is TRBV13, the J gene TRBJ2-1; D is uncertain. The germline V gene has CDR1 PRHDT and CDR2 FYEKMQ (reference sequence). Deletions cut 3 bases from V and 0 bases from J, with 9 bases between. The CDR3 consists of 15 residues. CDR3: CASSLVLSSYNEQFF. Written as DNA, the CDR3 is TGTGCCAGCAGCTTGGTTCTAAGCTCCTACAATGAGCAGTTCTTC.

The CDR3 is CASSLSHSANYGYTF. The CDR3 DNA is TGCGCCAGCAGCTTGTCCCACAGTGCGAACTATGGCTACACCTTC. The chain carries TRBV5-1 and TRBJ1-2; D remains ambiguous. Germline V gene data show CDR1 as SGHRS and CDR2 as YFSETQ. The V gene lost 1 base and the J gene lost 2 bases, with 12 bases spanning the gap. The CDR3 is 15 residues long.

V usage is TRBV11-2 and J usage is TRBJ2-4, with a possible D match to TRBD1 (6 bases). The CDR3 has 14 amino acids. The germline CDR1 and CDR2 sequences are SGHAT and FQNNGV. Trimming removed 5 bases at V and 3 bases at J, with 11 bases between. CDR3 amino acids: CASSLQGNKNIQYF. The DNA of the CDR3 is TGTGCCAGCAGCCTGCAGGGGAACAAAAACATTCAGTACTTC.

This rearrangement joins TRBV30 to TRBJ1-1; D might be TRBD1 (5 bases). Per germline, CDR1 GTSNPN and CDR2 SVGIG (reference sequence). The germline V and J ends were trimmed by 4 bases and 7 bases, with 16 bases remaining between them. CDR3 length equals 13 residues. CDR3 loop: CAWNPDSNFEAFF. CDR3 DNA: TGTGCCTGGAATCCCGACAGCAATTTTGAAGCTTTCTTT.

This chain connects TRBV7-3 to TRBJ1-4; 7 bases are a match to TRBD1. Trimming took 5 bases from V and 4 from J; bases not matched to a gene: 10. The length of the CDR3 is 16 residues. The germline gives CDR1 SGHTA, CDR2 FQGTGA. The DNA for the CDR3 is TGTGCCAGCAGCCATTTCGGACAGGATAGTAATGAAAAACTGTTTTTT. It specifies CASSHFGQDSNEKLFF.

This rearrangement joins TRBV7-2 to TRBJ2-3; the match to TRBD2 covers 8 bases. This CDR3 is built from 17 residues. Germline values: CDR1 SGHTA, CDR2 FQGNSA. J lost 2 bases, V lost 1 base, and 8 bases had no gene match. Written as DNA, the CDR3 is TGTGCCAGCAGCTTAGTACCAGCGGGGGCCACCACAGATACGCAGTATTTT. The encoded protein is CASSLVPAGATTDTQYF.

The chain carries TRBV13 and TRBJ2-7; weak D call: TRBD1 (5 bases). The CDR3 has 13 amino acids. The V gene's germline CDR1 is PRHDT and CDR2 FYEKMQ (reference sequence). Between the trimmed V and J ends, which lost 2 bases and 6 bases, there was a span of 11 bases. The CDR3 protein is CASSLKGPTEQYF. CDR3 in DNA: TGTGCCAGCAGCTTAAAGGGGCCCACCGAGCAGTACTTC.

The rearrangement joins TRBV9 to TRBJ2-2; TRBD1 aligns across 11 bases. Trimming took 0 bases from V and 5 from J; bases not matched to a gene: 15. Germline assignment: CDR1 SGDLS and CDR2 YYNGEE. The CDR3 runs 20 residues. The CDR3 region is CASSVAPSFTGQGGTGELFF. CDR3 in DNA: TGTGCCAGCAGCGTAGCCCCATCTTTTACGGGACAGGGGGGTACCGGGGAGCTGTTTTTT.

The chain recombines TRBV7-6 with TRBJ2-3, with 7 bases that match TRBD2. V lost 7 bases, J lost 5 bases, and 12 bases stayed unmatched. Germline V gene sequence: CDR1 SGHVS, CDR2 FNYEAQ. CDR3 length equals 15 residues. The CDR3 coding sequence is TGTGCCAGCAACGGCCCTGGTGGGGGGGAAGATACGCAGTATTTT. Translated, it gives CASNGPGGGEDTQYF.

The chain has TRBV4-3 and TRBJ2-7, with D perhaps TRBD1 (6 bases). Per the germline V gene, CDR1 is LGHNA and CDR2 is YSLEER. There are 14 residues in the CDR3. With 0 bases removed from V and 10 bases from J, the gap between germline ends came to 16 bases. CDR3 region: CASSQEVWDTFQYF. CDR3 sequence (DNA): TGCGCCAGCAGCCAAGAGGTTTGGGACACTTTCCAGTACTTC.

Written as DNA, the CDR3 is TGTGCCAGTACCCGGGGCGGGGTGGGTGAAAAACTGTTTTTT. It yields the protein CASTRGGVGEKLFF. V and J are TRBV19 and TRBJ1-4, with D maybe TRBD1 (5 bases). The CDR3 sequence is 14 residues long. The V end was cut by 7 bases, the J end by 7 bases, with 16 bases between. The germline gives CDR1 LNHDA, CDR2 SQIVND (reference sequence).

The chain carries TRBV6-6 and TRBJ1-2; D is possibly TRBD1 (6 bases). V gave up 2 bases and J gave up 8 bases, with 9 bases separating them. The CDR3 covers 12 residues. Germline V gene sequence: CDR1 MNHNY, CDR2 SVGAGI (reference sequence). The CDR3 bases are TGTGCCAGCAGTTACGACAGGACGGGCTACACCTTC. This codes for CASSYDRTGYTF.

V is TRBV18 and J is TRBJ1-5, with unresolved D. This CDR3 region has 16 residues. The V and J ends lost 1 base and 3 bases respectively, with 13 bases between them. Looked up from germline, CDR1 is KGHSH and CDR2 is LQKENI. The CDR3 is CASSPQMSTTNQPQHF. The CDR3, as DNA: TGTGCCAGCTCACCACAGATGTCTACTACCAATCAGCCCCAGCATTTT.